Each of the 8 T cell receptor beta chains below was sequenced from the same sample in a study of early T cells in non-severe SARS-CoV-2 infection listed by TCRdb under 2021. To prepare the library, 5' RACE was applied. The sequencing machine was a NextSeq 500. TCRdb handled the public reads itself, with Q25 trimming in fastp and clone calling in MiXCR, and kept productive beta chains. Each entry is one CDR3 protein sequence, shown with its most common DNA and genes. Here the sample has 25,000 to 30,000 distinct CDR3 sequences; 5.5% to 6% occur a single time. The leading ten clones occupy less than 6.5% of the sample. What was sequenced was whole blood. Receptors originate from an adult who was a healthcare worker with PCR-confirmed SARS-CoV-2 infection or an uninfected control (not recorded which).

Concerning this clonotype: Being one base from a much bigger clone, this may be a read error. The chain carries TRBV5-6 and TRBJ2-3; D unresolved. There are 14 residues in the CDR3. Germline V gene sequence: CDR1 SGHDT, CDR2 YYEEEE. CDR3 amino acids: CASSVSTLTDTLYF. The CDR3 DNA reads TGTGCCAGCAGCGTGAGTACCCTCACAGATACGCTGTATTTT.

This clonotype was counted many times. The genes are TRBV5-1 and TRBJ1-2; the match to TRBD1 covers 7 bases. The CDR3 contains 13 residues. V shed 2 bases and J 7 bases; nucleotides not matched to a gene: 5. Germline CDR1 and CDR2: SGHRS and YFSETQ. CDR3 sequence (DNA): TGCGCCAGCAGCTTACAGGGGTACGGTGGCTACACCTTC. As protein: CASSLQGYGGYTF.

This clonotype was observed at least ten times. The chain is built from TRBV7-2 and TRBJ2-3; 10 nucleotides match TRBD2. V shed 5 bases, J shed 4 bases, and the junction held 3 bases outside the gene matches. The germline V gene encodes CDR1 SGHTA and CDR2 FQGNSA. The CDR3 loop spans 14 amino acids. CDR3 region: CASSPSGSPDTQYF. The CDR3 DNA is TGTGCCAGCAGCCCTAGCGGGAGCCCAGATACGCAGTATTTT.

This clonotype was found many times. The chain has TRBV20-1 and TRBJ2-2; weak D call: TRBD2 (6 bases). The CDR3 spans 17 residues. Germline lookup yields CDR1 DFQATT and CDR2 SNEGSKA (reference sequence). The ends were cut back, 0 bases at V and 6 bases at J, with 20 bases in the middle. CDR3 DNA sequence: TGCAGTGCTAGAGATTCGGCCCCTCGGAGGGACGCCGGGGAGCTGTTTTTT. Encoded protein: CSARDSAPRRDAGELFF.

This clonotype showed up many times. The rearrangement links TRBV7-2 to TRBJ2-1; possibly TRBD2 for D (6 bases). Germline V lookup: CDR1 SGHTA, CDR2 FQGNSA. This CDR3 contains 16 residues. V was cut by 2 bases and J by 0 bases, with 11 bases left in between. In DNA, the CDR3 is TGTGCCAGCAGCTTATCCGGGACTCACTCCTACAATGAGCAGTTCTTC. It yields the protein CASSLSGTHSYNEQFF.

This clonotype came up many times. The chain has TRBV28 and TRBJ2-5; 7 nucleotides agree with TRBD1. The CDR3 spans 15 residues. V shed 3 bases and J 0 bases; nucleotides not matched to a gene: 4. Per germline, CDR1 MDHEN and CDR2 SYDVKM. CDR3 nucleotides: TGTGCCAGCAGTTTCCTACAGGGGTACCAAGAGACCCAGTACTTC. Residues: CASSFLQGYQETQYF.

Ten or more counts support this clonotype. The chain employs TRBV29-1 and TRBJ2-3; tentatively, D is TRBD1 or TRBD2 (5 bases each). There are 16 residues in the CDR3. Germline V lookup: CDR1 SQVTM, CDR2 ANQGSEA. V dropped 5 bases and J dropped 0 bases, with 18 bases sitting between them. The CDR3 spells CSVPSPGPMSTDTQYF. The CDR3, as DNA: TGCAGCGTTCCTTCCCCGGGACCCATGAGCACAGATACGCAGTATTTT.

This clonotype appeared many times. This rearrangement joins TRBV6-2 or TRBV6-3 to TRBJ2-1, with D unclear. CDR1 and CDR2 (germline): MNHEY, SVGEGT. The germline V and J ends were trimmed by 4 bases and 6 bases, with 13 bases remaining between them. The CDR3 sequence is 14 residues long. This CDR3 is CASSSFSRANEQFF. CDR3 sequence (DNA): TGTGCCAGCAGTTCGTTTTCTCGGGCCAATGAGCAGTTCTTC.